Listed below are T cell receptor beta chains from one sample, sequenced in a study of control samples from healthy donors and cancer patients. Profiled with immunoSEQ multiplex PCR; TCRdb holds only in-frame clones, not every one. This sample has 350,000 to 450,000 clones, with approximately 90% found just once. Sequenced input: PBMCs. The receptors come from a man between 40 and 49 years old with head and neck cancer. Both conserved end residues are part of each CDR3. D genes are given only for firm matches. Expanded clones get a size class; other rows say once, few or many, or leave the size out.

NA | TRBJ2-5 | NA | TRBV7-6 | TGTGCCAGCAGCTCCAGGGGTTTGGGCGAGACCCAGTACTTC | CASSSRGLGETQYF
NA | TRBJ2-5 | NA | TRBV28 | TGTGCCAGCAGCATCCTTGGGGGGGCCGAGACCCAGTACTTC | CASSILGGAETQYF
NA | TRBJ1-1 | NA | TRBV11-2 | TGTGCCAGCAGCTCTGACGGAAATACAGGTGTTAAGGCTTTCTTT | CASSSDGNTGVKAFF
NA | TRBJ1-4 | NA | TRBV7-3 | TGTGCCAGCAGCTTCGGTGGGCCTAATGAAAAACTGTTTTTT | CASSFGGPNEKLFF
NA | TRBJ1-4 | NA | TRBV6-6 | TGTGCCAGCAGTTACGGTGGGGGGAGAGGAGAAAAACTGTTTTTT | CASSYGGGRGEKLFF
TRBD1 | TRBJ1-4 | once | TRBV28 | TGTGCCAGCAGTTCCTCGGACAGGGGCAATGAAAAACTGTTTTTT | CASSSSDRGNEKLFF
TRBD2 | TRBJ2-2 | NA | TRBV7-2 | TGTGCCAGCAGCTTATGGGGACGGACTAGCGGGAGCACCGGGGAGCTGTTTTTT | CASSLWGRTSGSTGELFF
NA | TRBJ2-3 | few | TRBV6-5 | TGTGCCAGCAGTTACGGGGGGTACCTGATAAAGGATACGCAGTATTTT | CASSYGGYLIKDTQYF
NA | TRBJ2-7 | NA | TRBV27 | TGTGCCAGCGGACCCTACGAGCAGTACTTC | CASGPYEQYF
TRBD2 | TRBJ2-5 | NA | TRBV28 | TGTGCCAGCGAAACTAGCGGGAGCTGGGAGCAAGAGACCCAGTACTTC | CASETSGSWEQETQYF